Sequencing of this T cell receptor beta chain was carried out in a study of beta chain features in type 1 diabetes. Expressed TCRB transcripts were sequenced after all isolated RNA was converted to cDNA. There were approximately 3.5 million reads on average in the naive, central memory and regulatory T cell samples. Method: immunoSEQ multiplex PCR; TCRdb's copy keeps in-frame clones and lacks some. The data show hundreds of thousands of clones, with 6.5% to 10% seen just once and around 0.44% held by the top ten. A CD45RO/CCR7/CD25/CD127/CD95/CD27 panel sorted naive, central memory, regulatory and stem cell-like memory CD4+ cells. The CDR3 extends over 15 amino acids. Germline V gene lookup returns CDR1 MNHEY and CDR2 SMNVEV (reference sequence). V shed 3 bases and J 2 bases; nucleotides not matched to a gene: 4. This clone was observed a handful of times.

This chain joins TRBV27 and TRBJ2-1; 7 bases align to TRBD1. The TCR sequence derives from a woman younger than 35 in good health. Specimen: central memory CD4+ T cells from blood. The CDR3 spells CASSLGQLPYNEQFF. The CDR3 coding sequence is TGTGCCAGCAGTTTGGGACAGCTGCCCTACAATGAGCAGTTCTTC.